Following are 26 T cell receptor beta chains from one sample sequenced in a study of blood T cell repertoires in COVID-19 (dated by TCRdb to about 2020). Libraries were made using the immunoSEQ multiplex PCR assay. The clones in this table, taken by TCRdb from immuneACCESS, are in-frame only. Not every clone is retained; where verified, under half of the shortfall comes from an unresolved V gene, and the cause of the rest is unknown. The sample table contains 150,000 to 200,000 clones; only one count was recorded for around 85% of them. Jointly, the top ten make up 11% of the sample. Sequencing was carried out using peripheral blood. Receptor source: a man between 60 and 75 years old with active or convalescent COVID-19.

This clone occurred a few times. This chain uses TRBV2 with TRBJ1-2; D possibly corresponds to TRBD1 (5 bases). V lost 6 bases and J lost 4, with 9 bases in between. The germline gives CDR1 SNHLY, CDR2 FYNNEI. The CDR3 runs to 12 residues. CDR3 DNA: TGTGCCAGCAGGGGGGGTTCCTATGGCTACACCTTC. Its protein is CASRGGSYGYTF.

V gene TRBV7-6 combines with J gene TRBJ2-5, with 7 bases that match TRBD2. The length of the CDR3 is 15 residues. Germline lookup yields CDR1 SGHVS and CDR2 FNYEAQ. With 5 bases clipped from V and 4 bases from J, the junction kept 10 bases outside the gene matches. This chain's CDR3 is CASSRQGGKRETQYF. CDR3 bases: TGTGCCAGCAGCCGGCAGGGAGGGAAACGAGAGACCCAGTACTTC.

The chain recombines TRBV12-3 or TRBV12-4 with TRBJ1-4; no firm D call. Trimming stripped 1 base from V and 10 bases from J, with 10 bases between. This CDR3 spans 13 amino acids. CDR3 sequence: CASSLDTARKLFF. CDR3 coding DNA: TGTGCCAGCAGTTTAGACACCGCTAGAAAACTGTTTTTT.

The CDR3 coding sequence is TGTGCCAGTACCCGACTAGCGGGAGGGGGGGGTACGCAGTATTTT. Its translation: CASTRLAGGGGTQYF. The gene calls are TRBV2 and TRBJ2-3; TRBD2 matches at 14 bases. This CDR3 region has 15 residues. Looked up from germline, CDR1 is SNHLY and CDR2 is FYNNEI. The J segment lost 8 bases and the V segment lost 9 bases, leaving 10 bases of the junction unmatched.

This clone has a count of ten or more. This rearrangement joins TRBV4-1 to TRBJ2-7; TRBD2 might be the D (5 bases). Trimming cost V 6 bases and J 3 bases, with 12 bases left between them. From germline, CDR1 is MGHRA and CDR2 YSYEKL. The length of the CDR3 is 13 residues. The CDR3 sequence: CASSPGLSYEQYF. DNA of the CDR3: TGCGCCAGCAGTCCAGGACTGAGCTACGAGCAGTACTTC.

This clone was found once. The chain has TRBV28 and TRBJ2-3; possible D gene TRBD2, 5 bases. V was shortened by 10 bases and J by 5 bases, with 13 bases between the two germline ends. The length of the CDR3 is 12 residues. Germline CDR1 reads MDHEN; CDR2 reads SYDVKM. The CDR3 sequence: CATLGSIDTQYF. DNA for the CDR3: TGTGCCACCTTAGGGAGTATAGATACGCAGTATTTT.

The chain employs TRBV3-1 (or the pseudogene TRBV3-2) and TRBJ1-2, with D possibly being TRBD1 (5 bases). This CDR3 spans 16 amino acids. Germline-derived CDR1 and CDR2 are LGHDT and YNNKEL (reference sequence). V lost 1 base and J 4 bases, leaving 16 bases between the germline ends. The CDR3 coding sequence is TGTGCCAGCAGCCAAGCCGACAGTCGTCCCATCTATGGCTACACCTTC. Encoded protein: CASSQADSRPIYGYTF.

The rearrangement joins TRBV18 to TRBJ1-3; 9 bases are a match to TRBD1. The V gene end was trimmed by 0 bases and the J gene end by 1 base; junction bases not matched to a gene: 7. The length of the CDR3 is 18 residues. CDR1 is KGHSH and CDR2 is LQKENI in the germline V gene. In nucleotides, the CDR3 is TGTGCCAGCTCACCACCGGGAACAGGGGGCTCTTCTGGAAACACCATATATTTT. It encodes CASSPPGTGGSSGNTIYF.

CDR3 amino acids: CASSKTPGQNYGYTF. The CDR3, as DNA: TGTGCCAGCAGCAAAACACCGGGACAGAACTATGGCTACACCTTC. V gene TRBV21-1 combines with J gene TRBJ1-2; the table's D call, TRBD1, was not checked against the DNA. TRBV21-1 has pseudogene status. CDR3 length: 15 amino acids.

This chain connects TRBV2 to TRBJ2-7, with a possible D match to TRBD1 (6 bases). Germline V gene lookup returns CDR1 SNHLY and CDR2 FYNNEI. Trimming stripped 6 bases from V and 5 bases from J, with 17 bases between. The CDR3 loop spans 14 amino acids. This CDR3 reads CASRQGRSPNEQYF. In DNA, the CDR3 is TGTGCCAGCAGACAGGGCCGTAGTCCTAACGAGCAGTACTTC.

This clone was counted a few times. V gene TRBV5-5 combines with J gene TRBJ1-4; D gene ambiguous. V was cut by 0 bases and J by 6 bases, with 12 bases left in between. Germline lookup yields CDR1 SGHKS and CDR2 YYEKEE (reference sequence). The CDR3 runs to 15 residues. The DNA for the CDR3 is TGTGCCAGCAGCTTGGGGTCCAAGGAGCATGAAAAACTGTTTTTT. Translated, it gives CASSLGSKEHEKLFF.

V is TRBV14 and J is TRBJ2-3; a weak D match, TRBD2 (5 bases). V lost 3 bases, J lost 5 bases, and 15 bases lay in between. The CDR3 totals 15 residues. Per germline, CDR1 SGHDN and CDR2 FVKESK. The CDR3 DNA follows: TGTGCCAGCAGCCAGTTCCCAGCGGACCAAGATACGCAGTATTTT. Protein: CASSQFPADQDTQYF.

The chain has TRBV5-4 and TRBJ1-1, with D maybe TRBD1 (6 bases). Trimming stripped 4 bases from V and 1 base from J, with 14 bases between. The CDR3 runs to 15 residues. Germline V lookup: CDR1 SGHNT, CDR2 YYREEE (reference sequence). The CDR3 DNA is TGTGCCAGCAGCACACTGGGACACCCGAACACTGAAGCTTTCTTT. The encoded protein is CASSTLGHPNTEAFF.

The chain uses TRBV7-2 and TRBJ1-1; 7 nucleotides match TRBD1. The germline CDR1 and CDR2 sequences are SGHTA and FQGNSA. The CDR3 totals 14 residues. With V trimmed by 5 bases and J by 6 bases, 9 bases remained unmatched. The CDR3 bases are TGTGCCAGCAGCCCACAACAGGGGAGGTCTGAAGCTTTCTTT. Translated: CASSPQQGRSEAFF. Full variable domain (outside the CDR3, taken from reference TRBV7-2 and TRBJ1-1): GAGVSQSPSNKVTEKGKDVELRCDPISGHTALYWYRQSLGQGLEFLIYFQGNSAPDKSGLPSDRFSAERTGGSVSTLTIQRTQQEDSAVYLCASSPQQGRSEAFFGQGTRLTVV.

This sequence joins TRBV7-3 and TRBJ1-2; no firm D call. There are 14 residues in the CDR3. Germline V gene lookup returns CDR1 SGHTA and CDR2 FQGTGA. V was shortened by 10 bases and J by 0 bases, with 15 bases between the two germline ends. As DNA, the CDR3 is TGTGCCACCTCTAGGCGGGTTTCTAACTATGGCTACACCTTC. It is translated as CATSRRVSNYGYTF.

The rearrangement uses TRBV11-2 and TRBJ2-5; no clear D gene. CDR1 and CDR2 from the germline V gene are SGHAT and FQNNGV. The CDR3 is made up of 14 amino acids. V lost 7 bases and J 5 bases, leaving 17 bases between the germline ends. The CDR3 reads CASTLVVQAETQYF. The DNA for the CDR3 is TGTGCCAGCACCCTCGTGGTCCAAGCTGAGACCCAGTACTTC.

This chain uses TRBV5-1 with TRBJ2-1; D call uncertain. The CDR3 spans 13 residues. The germline V gene encodes CDR1 SGHRS and CDR2 YFSETQ. Trimming left V 6 bases short and J 5 bases short, with 12 bases between. CDR3 nucleotides: TGCGCCAGCACCCAGGCAGTAAACAATGAGCAGTTCTTC. Its protein product is CASTQAVNNEQFF.

This clone was observed once. This sequence joins TRBV5-1 and TRBJ2-7, with a possible D match to TRBD1 (6 bases). V was trimmed by 5 bases and J by 0 bases, leaving 12 bases between them. Germline CDR1 is SGHRS and CDR2 is YFSETQ. This CDR3 region has 14 residues. CDR3 residues: CASSWGQVSYEQYF. CDR3 DNA sequence: TGCGCCAGCAGTTGGGGACAAGTCTCCTACGAGCAGTACTTC.

The chain uses TRBV19 and TRBJ1-2; D is undetermined. In germline, CDR1 is LNHDA, CDR2 SQIVND (reference sequence). The CDR3 has 12 amino acids. V lost 6 bases and J 4 bases, leaving 9 bases between the germline ends. This chain's CDR3 is CASSQIPYGYTF. The CDR3 coding sequence is TGTGCCAGTAGCCAAATTCCCTATGGCTACACCTTC.

The gene calls are TRBV18 and TRBJ1-2; possible D gene TRBD1, 5 bases. This CDR3 comprises 16 residues. Between the trimmed V and J ends, which lost 2 bases and 6 bases, there was a span of 19 bases. CDR1 is KGHSH, CDR2 LQKENI, per germline. The CDR3: CASSPSIPGLGDGYTF. CDR3 coding DNA: TGTGCCAGCTCACCATCCATTCCGGGACTTGGGGATGGCTACACCTTC.

This clone was found once. The rearrangement joins TRBV15 to TRBJ2-5, with D possibly matching TRBD2 (6 bases). Trimming pared 0 bases from V and 3 bases from J, leaving 8 bases between. The CDR3 sequence is 14 residues long. The V gene's germline CDR1 is LNHNV and CDR2 YYDKDF (reference sequence). The CDR3 sequence is CATSRDSGEETQYF. In nucleotides, the CDR3 is TGTGCCACCAGCAGAGATAGCGGCGAAGAGACCCAGTACTTC. The complete variable domain, with remaining parts taken from reference TRBV15 and TRBJ2-5, reads DAMVIQNPRYQVTQFGKPVTLSCSQTLNHNVMYWYQQKSSQAPKLLFHYYDKDFNNEADTPDNFQSRRPNTSFCFLDIRSPGLGDTAMYLCATSRDSGEETQYFGPGTRLLVL.

Comments on this clone: Possible read error: a much larger clone is one base away. The chain is built from TRBV7-9 and TRBJ1-3, with TRBD1 matching over 8 bases. The CDR3 runs to 14 residues. With 4 bases clipped from V and 2 bases from J, the junction kept 1 base outside the gene matches. Germline V CDR1 and CDR2: SEHNR, FQNEAQ (reference sequence). CDR3 loop: CASSSTGAGNTIYF. As DNA, the CDR3 is TGTGCCAGCAGCTCGACAGGGGCTGGAAACACCATATATTTT.

This chain joins TRBV27 and TRBJ1-3, with D unclear. CDR1 MNHEY and CDR2 SMNVEV come from the germline V gene (reference sequence). Trimming removed 5 bases from V and 2 bases from J, with 13 bases in between. This CDR3 is built from 15 residues. CDR3 bases: TGTGCCAGCAGTCCCTCGGCCGGGGCTGGAAACACCATATATTTT. Protein product: CASSPSAGAGNTIYF.

The DNA of the CDR3 is TGTGCCAGCAGCCTACAGGGAGGGATTTATGGGACCCAGTACTTC. Translated: CASSLQGGIYGTQYF. The chain uses TRBV6-2 or TRBV6-3 and TRBJ2-5; D possibly corresponds to TRBD2 (7 bases). Between the trimmed V and J ends, which lost 6 bases and 7 bases, there was a span of 21 bases. The CDR3 is 15 amino acids. Germline V gives CDR1 MNHEY, CDR2 SVGEGT.

This clone appeared a single time. The rearrangement joins TRBV29-1 to TRBJ1-2, with 7 bases fitting TRBD1. This CDR3 has 13 residues. The germline V gene has CDR1 SQVTM and CDR2 ANQGSEA. The ends lost 2 bases at V and 8 bases at J; junction bases unmatched: 8. In DNA, the CDR3 is TGCAGCGTTGAACCCGGGTTGACAGGGGGCTACACCTTC. Translated, it gives CSVEPGLTGGYTF. Drawing the rest from reference TRBV29-1 and TRBJ1-2, the complete variable domain is SAVISQKPSRDICQRGTSLTIQCQVDSQVTMMFWYRQQPGQSLTLIATANQGSEATYESGFVIDKFPISRPNLTFSTLTVSNMSPEDSSIYLCSVEPGLTGGYTFGSGTRLTVV.

V is TRBV5-5 and J is TRBJ2-6; 8 nucleotides match TRBD1. CDR3 size: 20 residues. V trimming: 2 bases; J trimming: 0 bases; junction bases outside the gene matches: 13. The V gene's germline CDR1 is SGHKS and CDR2 YYEKEE (reference sequence). The CDR3 DNA is TGTGCCAGCAGCTTTTTTACAGGGGGTTACCAGAGCTCTGGGGCCAACGTCCTGACTTTC. It is translated as CASSFFTGGYQSSGANVLTF.